The T cell receptor beta chain described here comes from a study of T cell changes during pregnancy in multiple sclerosis. Produced via immunoSEQ multiplex PCR; TCRdb's table is partial and in-frame only. This table holds tens of thousands of clones, nearly 95% found once. The V and J ends lost 3 bases and 1 base, in that order; junction bases with no gene match: 9. CDR3 size: 16 residues. Germline V gives CDR1 SGHRS, CDR2 YFSETQ. The J gene is TRBJ2-7, the V gene TRBV5-1, with TRBD1 identical over 8 bases. The sequence was obtained from a female donor in good health, enrolled as a control in a pregnancy study. The sequencing here drew on peripheral blood, taken in the second trimester of pregnancy. The CDR3 loop is CASSYPQGASSYEQYF. CDR3 coding DNA: TGCGCCAGCAGCTACCCCCAGGGGGCATCTTCCTACGAGCAGTACTTC.